One and the same sample provided the 26 T cell receptor beta chains below, sequenced in a study of blood T cell repertoires in COVID-19. Only in-frame clones appear in the TCRdb table, and some are missing; sequencing was by immunoSEQ multiplex PCR. The sample consists of roughly 310,000 clones, more than 90% of them appearing once. Material for sequencing was PBMCs or T cells enriched from blood (not recorded which). The receptors stem from a man aged 60 to 69 who had recovered from COVID-19.

CDR3 nucleotides: TGCGCCCCCAACGGCGGTCAGGGGAGAGGGGGCTACACCTTC. Encoded protein: CAPNGGQGRGGYTF. The rearrangement joins TRBV5-1 to TRBJ1-2, with D tentatively TRBD1 (6 bases). This CDR3 contains 14 residues. Germline CDR1 reads SGHRS; CDR2 reads YFSETQ. Deletions cut 10 bases from V and 8 bases from J, with 24 bases between.

The chain joins TRBV5-8 to TRBJ1-2; weak D call: TRBD1 (5 bases). The CDR3 has 15 residues. Germline lookup yields CDR1 SGHTS and CDR2 YDEGEE. Deletions cut 1 base from V and 2 bases from J, with 12 bases between. CDR3 coding DNA: TGTGCCAGCAGCTTGTTGGACACAGAAAACTATGGCTACACCTTC. Protein sequence: CASSLLDTENYGYTF.

The chain combines TRBV6-5 with TRBJ1-5; D gene uncertain. CDR3 length: 13 amino acids. The ends were cut back, 8 bases at V and 4 bases at J, with 12 bases in the middle. Germline CDR1 and CDR2: MNHEY and SVGAGI. The CDR3 sequence is CASGGYGNQPQHF. As DNA, the CDR3 is TGTGCCAGCGGAGGGTATGGAAATCAGCCCCAGCATTTT.

On this clone: The germline gene is not matched at one end of the junction; a read error may be the cause. The J gene is TRBJ1-4, the V gene TRBV5-1; possibly TRBD1 for D (6 bases). Germline CDR1 reads SGHRS; CDR2 reads YFSETQ. The CDR3 is 14 amino acids. In DNA, the CDR3 is TGCGCCAGCAGCTTGGTTGCCAGGGGTCAAGAACAATCGTTT. Translation gives CASSLVARGQEQSF. Full variable domain (rest looked up from reference TRBV5-1 and TRBJ1-4): KAGVTQTPRYLIKTRGQQVTLSCSPISGHRSVSWYQQTPGQGLQFLFEYFSETQRNKGNFPGRFSGRQFSNSRSEMNVSTLELGDSALYLCASSLVARGQEQSFGSGTQLSVL.

This clone was observed a single time. This chain connects TRBV6-5 to TRBJ2-6; D might be TRBD1 (5 bases). Trimming left V 7 bases short and J 3 bases short, with 13 bases between. Germline V CDR1 and CDR2: MNHEY, SVGAGI. The CDR3 totals 15 residues. CDR3 nucleotide sequence: TGTGCCAGCAACCCCGGCAGGGTTGGGGCCAACGTCCTGACTTTC. Protein product: CASNPGRVGANVLTF.

This chain links TRBV5-1 with TRBJ1-1; TRBD1 might be the D (6 bases). Germline V gene lookup returns CDR1 SGHRS and CDR2 YFSETQ. The length of the CDR3 is 14 residues. The ends were cut back, 0 bases at V and 5 bases at J, with 11 bases in the middle. CDR3 sequence reads: CASSLDWGQTEAFF. The CDR3 region has the DNA TGCGCCAGCAGCTTGGACTGGGGGCAGACTGAAGCTTTCTTT.

V and J are TRBV5-4 and TRBJ2-3; weak D call: TRBD1 (6 bases). Germline-derived CDR1 and CDR2 are SGHNT and YYREEE (reference sequence). The V gene lost 4 bases and the J gene lost 6 bases, with 18 bases spanning the gap. The CDR3 spans 15 residues. CDR3 protein: CASSTKQGSRDTQYF. In nucleotides, the CDR3 is TGTGCCAGCAGCACCAAACAGGGTTCGCGGGATACGCAGTATTTT.

V gene TRBV7-3 combines with J gene TRBJ2-3; the match to TRBD2 covers 9 bases. Germline trimming cut 2 bases from V and 4 bases from J; bases unmatched to any gene: 4. The CDR3 spans 15 residues. CDR1 and CDR2 (germline): SGHTA, FQGTGA. CDR3 nucleotides: TGTGCCAGCAGCTTACGCGGGGGGGTCCCAGATACGCAGTATTTT. Encoded protein: CASSLRGGVPDTQYF.

This clone appeared a few times. The CDR3 reads CASSQDSPKPGVNTEAFF. The CDR3 nucleotides read TGTGCCAGCAGCCAAGATAGCCCGAAACCAGGGGTCAACACTGAAGCTTTCTTT. V gene TRBV4-2 combines with J gene TRBJ1-1; possibly TRBD1 for D (6 bases). The germline CDR1 and CDR2 sequences are LGHNA and YNFKEQ. V lost 0 bases, J lost 2 bases, and 19 bases lay in between. The CDR3 consists of 18 residues.

This chain links TRBV15 with TRBJ2-7, with D unclear. The CDR3 spans 13 residues. Per germline, CDR1 LNHNV and CDR2 YYDKDF (reference sequence). V lost 9 bases and J 7 bases, leaving 19 bases between the germline ends. CDR3 residues: CATRPGSTEEQYF. The CDR3 region has the DNA TGTGCCACTCGACCAGGTTCCACGGAAGAGCAGTACTTC.

The CDR3 region is CASSLGLGSYSSEQFF. In nucleotides, the CDR3 is TGTGCCAGCAGCTTAGGTCTTGGCTCATATTCAAGTGAGCAGTTCTTC. The V and J genes are TRBV7-8 and TRBJ2-1; D remains unclear. Deletions cut 1 base from V and 9 bases from J, with 19 bases between. Germline V gives CDR1 SGHVS, CDR2 FQNEAQ. The CDR3 runs to 16 residues.

The chain combines TRBV6-5 with TRBJ1-1; D is perhaps TRBD1 (6 bases). The V end lost 5 bases, the J end lost 4 bases, and 17 bases lay between the germline ends. CDR1 and CDR2 (germline): MNHEY, SVGAGI. The CDR3 is made up of 15 amino acids. The CDR3 sequence is CASSRGTTVGTEAFF. The CDR3 nucleotides are TGTGCCAGCAGTAGAGGGACAACAGTGGGCACTGAAGCTTTCTTT.

The chain employs TRBV7-9 and TRBJ2-3; 10 nucleotides line up with TRBD2. The V gene's germline CDR1 is SEHNR and CDR2 FQNEAQ (reference sequence). The CDR3 covers 16 residues. The V segment lost 5 bases and the J segment 0 bases; nucleotides outside the gene matches: 5. In DNA form, the CDR3 reads TGTGCCAGCAGCCCTAGGACTAGCGGTAGCACAGATACGCAGTATTTT. Its protein is CASSPRTSGSTDTQYF.

CDR3 nucleotides: TGTGCCAGCAGCCGGGACAGGTCCTACAATGAGCAGTTCTTC. Its translation: CASSRDRSYNEQFF. The chain joins TRBV7-9 to TRBJ2-1, with 8 bases that match TRBD1. After removal of 5 bases from V and 1 base from J, the junction contained 1 base not matched to a gene. The CDR3 is 14 amino acids. The germline CDR1 and CDR2 sequences are SEHNR and FQNEAQ (reference sequence).

J is TRBJ1-2 and V is TRBV5-5, with D tentatively TRBD1 (6 bases). Germline V gene data show CDR1 as SGHKS and CDR2 as YYEKEE (reference sequence). The CDR3 spans 14 residues. V lost 3 bases, J lost 6 bases, and 15 bases lay in between. DNA of the CDR3: TGTGCCAGCAGCTCCCTTGGGGGCATCGATGGCTACACCTTC. Translating it yields CASSSLGGIDGYTF. Full variable domain (rest looked up from reference TRBV5-5 and TRBJ1-2): DAGVTQSPTHLIKTRGQQVTLRCSPISGHKSVSWYQQVLGQGPQFIFQYYEKEERGRGNFPDRFSARQFPNYSSELNVNALLLGDSALYLCASSSLGGIDGYTFGSGTRLTVV.

This chain joins TRBV2 and TRBJ2-7; a weak D match, TRBD1 (5 bases). CDR3 length: 10 amino acids. Germline CDR1 is SNHLY and CDR2 is FYNNEI. V was cut by 8 bases and J by 7 bases, with 9 bases left in between. The CDR3 DNA is TGTGCCAGCGCAAGGGGAGAGCAGTACTTC. Translation: CASARGEQYF.

V is TRBV5-4 and J is TRBJ2-2, with D possibly TRBD2 on 5 matching bases. CDR1 SGHNT and CDR2 YYREEE come from the germline V gene (reference sequence). V gave up 3 bases and J gave up 4 bases, with 13 bases separating them. The CDR3 runs 15 residues. As DNA, the CDR3 is TGTGCCAGCAGCTGGACTGGGAGTGGCACCGGGGAGCTGTTTTTT. It is translated as CASSWTGSGTGELFF.

V usage is TRBV7-6 and J usage is TRBJ1-3, with 7 nucleotides matching TRBD1. V gave up 7 bases and J gave up 0 bases; unmatched junction bases: 9. From germline, CDR1 is SGHVS and CDR2 FNYEAQ. This CDR3 has 16 amino acids. The CDR3: CASTTGQLFSGNTIYF. DNA for the CDR3: TGTGCCAGCACCACGGGACAGCTTTTCTCTGGAAACACCATATATTTT.

The J gene is TRBJ2-1, the V gene TRBV7-6, with 9 bases matching TRBD2. Losses at the gene ends were 5 bases for V and 3 bases for J; bases not matched to a gene: 5. This CDR3 has 15 amino acids. The germline V gene encodes CDR1 SGHVS and CDR2 FNYEAQ. CDR3 nucleotides: TGTGCCAGCAGCACCGTAGCGGGAGACTACAATGAGCAGTTCTTC. Protein product: CASSTVAGDYNEQFF. Variable domain in full (rest from reference TRBV7-6 and TRBJ2-1): GAGVSQSPRYKVTKRGQDVALRCDPISGHVSLYWYRQALGQGPEFLTYFNYEAQQDKSGLPNDRFSAERPEGSISTLTIQRTEQRDSAMYRCASSTVAGDYNEQFFGPGTRLTVL.

In nucleotides, the CDR3 is TGCGCCAGCGGTGAACAGGCGACCTCTGGAAACACCATATATTTT. Protein sequence: CASGEQATSGNTIYF. This rearrangement joins TRBV5-1 to TRBJ1-3; perhaps TRBD1 as D (5 bases). Germline CDR1 SGHRS, CDR2 YFSETQ. CDR3 length equals 15 residues. The V and J ends lost 7 bases and 0 bases respectively, with 14 bases between them.

This chain links TRBV3-1 (or the pseudogene TRBV3-2) with TRBJ2-4; 9 bases map to TRBD2. With V trimmed by 7 bases and J by 9 bases, 10 bases remained unmatched. Germline V gene lookup returns CDR1 LGHDT and CDR2 YNNKEL (reference sequence). CDR3 length: 14 residues. The CDR3 DNA reads TGTGCCAGCACCCATAGCGGGAGTTCTGGCATTCAGTACTTC. Translation gives CASTHSGSSGIQYF.

The CDR3 sequence is CASSSRDYQETQYF. Here the CDR3 DNA reads TGTGCCAGCAGCTCCAGGGACTACCAAGAGACCCAGTACTTC. The chain recombines TRBV5-4 with TRBJ2-5; possible D gene TRBD2, 6 bases. The ends were cut back, 3 bases at V and 0 bases at J, with 9 bases in the middle. Germline V gene data show CDR1 as SGHNT and CDR2 as YYREEE (reference sequence). This CDR3 is built from 14 residues.

The gene calls are TRBV28 and TRBJ2-3, with a weak D call TRBD2 (7 bases). The length of the CDR3 is 15 residues. In germline, CDR1 is MDHEN, CDR2 SYDVKM. V lost 8 bases and J lost 3, with 18 bases in between. CDR3 sequence (DNA): TGTGCCAGCGTTCTAGGGGGGGCGAAAACAGATACGCAGTATTTT. Translated: CASVLGGAKTDTQYF.

V and J are TRBV27 and TRBJ1-4; 7 bases map to TRBD1. The V gene end was trimmed by 0 bases and the J gene end by 7 bases; junction bases not matched to a gene: 8. From germline, CDR1 is MNHEY and CDR2 SMNVEV (reference sequence). The CDR3 extends over 16 amino acids. CDR3 DNA: TGTGCCAGCAGTTTATCCCCCGGGACAGCGCCTGAAAAACTGTTTTTT. Its protein product is CASSLSPGTAPEKLFF.

This chain uses TRBV7-9 with TRBJ2-1; 10 bases fit TRBD1. Trimming cost V 1 base and J 10 bases; bases outside gene matches: 13. Germline CDR1 SEHNR, CDR2 FQNEAQ (reference sequence). CDR3 length: 17 amino acids. Written as DNA, the CDR3 is TGTGCCAGCAGCTTAGTTGTCGTGGGACAGGGGCATGGAGAGCAGTTCTTC. Protein product: CASSLVVVGQGHGEQFF.

This clone was observed a few times. The J gene is TRBJ2-2, the V gene TRBV5-1, with D possibly TRBD1 on 5 matching bases. Germline lookup yields CDR1 SGHRS and CDR2 YFSETQ. CDR3 length equals 18 residues. V lost 2 bases, J lost 2 bases, and 19 bases lay in between. CDR3 amino acids: CASSFTGPLNVNTGELFF. As DNA, the CDR3 is TGCGCCAGCAGCTTCACAGGTCCCTTAAATGTAAACACCGGGGAGCTGTTTTTT.